The 9 T cell receptor beta chains listed next were all sequenced from one sample in a study of T cells in Graves' hyperthyroidism and ophthalmopathy. RNA transcripts were the template for amplifying TCR beta CDR3 regions. The primer set for the first-round RT-PCR of the TCR CDR3 was HTBI. TCRdb recomputed calls from the multiplex PCR reads with MiXCR, one row per CDR3 protein. The profile shows about 270,000 distinct CDR3 sequences, 25% to 30% of them singletons. The source material was blood. The receptors come from a man between 35 and 55 years old with Graves' hyperthyroidism that later progressed to Graves' ophthalmopathy.

In its sample, this clonotype was seen a few times. The chain couples TRBV18 to TRBJ1-1; D gene ambiguous. CDR3 length equals 13 residues. Germline-derived CDR1 and CDR2 are KGHSH and LQKENI. Trimming removed 6 bases from V and 5 bases from J, with 13 bases in between. The DNA of the CDR3 is TGTGCCAGCTCCCCAGTCCCGAAGACTGAAGCTTTCTTT. Translated: CASSPVPKTEAFF.

This clonotype has at least ten counts. The chain employs TRBV29-1 and TRBJ2-1; unclear D gene. The germline V gene has CDR1 SQVTM and CDR2 ANQGSEA. This CDR3 is 13 amino acids long. The germline V and J ends were trimmed by 4 bases and 0 bases, with 7 bases remaining between them. CDR3 in amino acids: CSVGFSSYNEQFF. In DNA form, the CDR3 reads TGCAGCGTTGGGTTTAGCTCCTACAATGAGCAGTTCTTC.

In its sample, this clonotype was seen many times. J is TRBJ2-7 and V is TRBV6-2 or TRBV6-3, with D perhaps TRBD1 or TRBD2 (5 bases each). This CDR3 is 14 amino acids long. V lost 2 bases to trimming and J lost 3 bases, with 11 bases between them. Per germline, CDR1 MNHEY and CDR2 SVGEGT. The CDR3, as DNA: TGTGCCAGCAGTTACCGGGACGGCAACTACGAGCAGTACTTC. Protein sequence: CASSYRDGNYEQYF.

This clonotype was counted ten times or more. The CDR3: CASSPSESYGYTF. For the CDR3, the DNA is TGTGCCAGCAGTCCCAGCGAGAGCTATGGCTACACCTTC. The rearrangement uses TRBV6-5 and TRBJ1-2; D is uncertain. Looked up from germline, CDR1 is MNHEY and CDR2 is SVGAGI. CDR3 length: 13 amino acids. The germline V and J ends were trimmed by 5 bases and 4 bases, with 11 bases remaining between them.

The chain couples TRBV6-1 to TRBJ2-7; perhaps TRBD1 as D (6 bases). This CDR3 has 13 residues. V shed 7 bases and J shed 5 bases, with 15 bases lying between them. Per germline, CDR1 MNHNS and CDR2 SASEGT. The CDR3 reads CASKRGKSDEQYF. DNA of the CDR3: TGTGCCAGCAAAAGGGGGAAGAGTGACGAGCAGTACTTC.

The chain recombines TRBV25-1 with TRBJ1-4, with a tentative D call TRBD1 (5 bases). This CDR3 comprises 15 residues. V lost 4 bases and J lost 5, with 14 bases in between. CDR1 MGHDK and CDR2 SYGVNS come from the germline V gene. The CDR3 nucleotides read TGTGCCAGCAGTGGCATAGCAGGGAGGAATGAAAAACTGTTTTTT. It is translated as CASSGIAGRNEKLFF.

This clonotype was recorded at least ten times. This sequence joins TRBV12-3 or TRBV12-4 and TRBJ2-5; unclear D gene. The V gene lost 5 bases and the J gene lost 3 bases, with 10 bases spanning the gap. This CDR3 comprises 13 residues. The CDR3 reads CASSTRTKETQYF. Here the CDR3 DNA reads TGTGCCAGCAGTACCCGGACGAAAGAGACCCAGTACTTC.

This clonotype was counted a few times. J is TRBJ2-5 and V is TRBV14; 7 nucleotides align to TRBD1. Losses at the gene ends were 1 base for V and 2 bases for J; bases not matched to a gene: 7. CDR1 and CDR2 from the germline V gene are SGHDN and FVKESK. The CDR3 extends over 16 amino acids. The CDR3 reads CASSQAVTGRQETQYF. The CDR3 region has the DNA TGTGCCAGCAGCCAAGCTGTGACAGGGCGTCAAGAGACCCAGTACTTC.

This clonotype was observed at least ten times. The chain combines TRBV11-2 with TRBJ1-1, with a tentative D call TRBD1 (6 bases). Germline V gene data show CDR1 as SGHAT and CDR2 as FQNNGV. V shed 1 base and J shed 10 bases, with 10 bases lying between them. The CDR3 is made up of 12 amino acids. The CDR3: CASSLGGGAAFF. CDR3 DNA: TGTGCCAGCAGCTTAGGTGGGGGGGCAGCTTTCTTT.